This T cell receptor beta chain is drawn from a study of cytomegalovirus exposure and HLA in healthy donors. Germline V lookup: CDR1 KGHSH, CDR2 LQKENI. The CDR3 spans 13 residues. V gave up 3 bases and J gave up 2 bases, with 7 bases separating them. Regarding this clone: Within the sample, other DNA sequences also encode this same CDR3.

13 Jbeta primers and 60 Vbeta primers were used for the PCR. Authors' data handling: Around 83 million unique TCR beta chains, roughly 10 million shared, were counted in a later analysis. Using immunoSEQ multiplex PCR, the repertoire was profiled, and TCRdb retains in-frame clones only, with some absent. V and J calls and clone size are copied from that table; D and trimming were computed from the DNA. This table has over 200,000 clones, around 89% appearing once. The TCR sequence derives from a woman in her late teens or twenties in good health and CMV-seronegative. This chain joins TRBV18 and TRBJ2-5; no clear D gene. The specimen was PBMCs. DNA of the CDR3: TGTGCCAGCTCACCCAGATCTCAAGAGACCCAGTACTTC. Amino acids: CASSPRSQETQYF.